The 6 T cell receptor beta chains presented below share a single source sample, sequenced in a study of T cells after posttransplantation cyclophosphamide. Cyclophosphamide on days +3 and +4 followed busulfan-fludarabine conditioning and a marrow graft. Sequencing used immunoSEQ multiplex PCR; TCRdb keeps in-frame clones, though not all of them. Singletons are absent from the sample, which has roughly 15,000 clones. The sample in question was PBMCs, obtained approximately 1,200 days after allogeneic stem cell transplant with posttransplant cyclophosphamide. These receptors were taken from a female patient in her forties who received an allogeneic stem cell transplant from a related donor, was CMV-positive, and had no GVHD. The graft donor may have given rise to some T cells.

This clone has at least ten counts. The chain recombines TRBV10-3 with TRBJ1-6, with TRBD1 matching 7 bases. CDR3 length equals 15 residues. Germline trimming cut 0 bases from V and 7 bases from J; bases unmatched to any gene: 3. CDR1 is ENHRY and CDR2 is SYGVKD in the germline V gene. Written as DNA, the CDR3 is TGTGCCATCAGTGAGTCGGGACAGTTAAATTCACCCCTCCACTTT. Protein: CAISESGQLNSPLHF.

Here the CDR3 reads CASWVRGSYEQYF. The CDR3 DNA reads TGTGCCAGCTGGGTTCGGGGGTCCTACGAGCAGTACTTC. V gene TRBV6-5 combines with J gene TRBJ2-7; a weak D match, TRBD2 (6 bases). This CDR3 comprises 13 residues. Trimming stripped 8 bases from V and 1 base from J, with 12 bases between. The germline V gene encodes CDR1 MNHEY and CDR2 SVGAGI.

This clone was detected many times. This chain connects TRBV9 to TRBJ2-2; D is possibly TRBD1 (6 bases). V dropped 4 bases and J dropped 0 bases, with 13 bases sitting between them. CDR1 SGDLS and CDR2 YYNGEE come from the germline V gene. This CDR3 comprises 16 residues. DNA for the CDR3: TGTGCCAGCAGCCCCTTCAGGGGAGCGAACACCGGGGAGCTGTTTTTT. Amino acids: CASSPFRGANTGELFF.

This clone was observed many times. The chain is built from TRBV7-9 and TRBJ2-7; D call uncertain. Trimming removed 2 bases at V and 4 bases at J, with 3 bases between. There are 11 residues in the CDR3. Germline values: CDR1 SEHNR, CDR2 FQNEAQ (reference sequence). The CDR3 bases are TGTGCCAGCAGCTTACAGTACGAGCAGTACTTC. Encoded protein: CASSLQYEQYF.

This clone has a count of ten or more. This chain connects TRBV11-2 to TRBJ2-5; 12 bases map to TRBD1. J gave up 5 bases and V 5 bases, and 12 bases lay outside the gene matches. CDR3 size: 17 residues. CDR1 SGHAT and CDR2 FQNNGV come from the germline V gene. In nucleotides, the CDR3 is TGTGCCAGCAGCCCAGGGGACAGGGGGCGCGGCTGGGAGACCCAGTACTTC. It is translated as CASSPGDRGRGWETQYF.

This clone was observed a handful of times. The chain carries TRBV7-9 and TRBJ1-5; the match to TRBD1 covers 7 bases. V lost 5 bases to trimming and J lost 6 bases; unmatched junction nucleotides: 7. Germline loops: CDR1 SEHNR, CDR2 FQNEAQ (reference sequence). The CDR3 is 14 amino acids. In DNA form, the CDR3 reads TGTGCCAGCAGCCGTGACAGGGAAGGTCAGCCCCAGCATTTT. Protein product: CASSRDREGQPQHF.